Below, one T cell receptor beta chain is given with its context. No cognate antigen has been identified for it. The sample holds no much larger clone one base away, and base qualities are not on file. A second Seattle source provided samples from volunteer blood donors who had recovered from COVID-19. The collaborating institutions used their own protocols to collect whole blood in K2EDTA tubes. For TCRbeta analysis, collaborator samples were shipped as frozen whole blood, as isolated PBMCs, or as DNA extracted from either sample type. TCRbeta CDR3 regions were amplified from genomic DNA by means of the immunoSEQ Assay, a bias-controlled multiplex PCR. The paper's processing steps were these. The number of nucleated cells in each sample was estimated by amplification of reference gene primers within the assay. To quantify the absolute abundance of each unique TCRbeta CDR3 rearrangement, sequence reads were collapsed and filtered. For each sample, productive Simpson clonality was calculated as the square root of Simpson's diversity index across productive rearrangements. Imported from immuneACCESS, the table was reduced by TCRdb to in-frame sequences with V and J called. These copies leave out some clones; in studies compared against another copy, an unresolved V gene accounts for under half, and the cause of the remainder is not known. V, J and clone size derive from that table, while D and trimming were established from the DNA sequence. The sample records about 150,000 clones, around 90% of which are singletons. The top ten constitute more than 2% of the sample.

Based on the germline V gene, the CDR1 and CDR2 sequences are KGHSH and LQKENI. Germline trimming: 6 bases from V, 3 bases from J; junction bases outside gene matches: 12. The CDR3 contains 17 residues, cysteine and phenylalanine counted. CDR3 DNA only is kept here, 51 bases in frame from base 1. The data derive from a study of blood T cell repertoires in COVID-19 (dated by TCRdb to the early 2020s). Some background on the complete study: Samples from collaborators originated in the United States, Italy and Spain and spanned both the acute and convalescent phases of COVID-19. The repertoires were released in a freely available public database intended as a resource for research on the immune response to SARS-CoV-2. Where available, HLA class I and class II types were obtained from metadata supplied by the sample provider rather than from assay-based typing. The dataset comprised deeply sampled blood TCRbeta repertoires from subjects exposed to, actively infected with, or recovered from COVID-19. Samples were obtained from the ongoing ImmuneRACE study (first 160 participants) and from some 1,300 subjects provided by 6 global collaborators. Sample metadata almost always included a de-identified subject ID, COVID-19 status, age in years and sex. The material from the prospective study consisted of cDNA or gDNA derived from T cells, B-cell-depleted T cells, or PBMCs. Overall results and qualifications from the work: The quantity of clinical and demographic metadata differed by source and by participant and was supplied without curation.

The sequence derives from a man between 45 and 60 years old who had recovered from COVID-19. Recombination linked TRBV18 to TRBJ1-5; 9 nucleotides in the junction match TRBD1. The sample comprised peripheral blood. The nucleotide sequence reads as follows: TGTGCCAGCTCCCCCGGACAGGGGAAAGCGGACAATCAGCCCCAGCATTTT. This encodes CASSPGQGKADNQPQHF.